One T cell receptor beta chain is described in this entry. The repertoire was sequenced with immunoSEQ multiplex PCR; TCRdb's copy has only in-frame clones and lacks some. The sample shows 400,000 to 450,000 clones, over 75% of them seen only once. Per the germline V gene, CDR1 is SGHRS and CDR2 is YFSETQ. This CDR3 is 13 amino acids long. V gave up 5 bases and J gave up 0 bases, with 8 bases separating them. The data were taken from a study of control samples from healthy donors and cancer patients. The sample taken for sequencing was PBMCs. The V gene is TRBV5-1, the J gene TRBJ1-1, with D hard to call. The receptor was derived from a man aged 40-50 years with head and neck cancer. The CDR3 region is CASRDTMNTEAFF. For the CDR3, the DNA is TGCGCCAGCAGAGACACCATGAACACTGAAGCTTTCTTT.